These 21 T cell receptor beta chains came from one sample sequenced in a study of cytomegalovirus exposure and HLA in healthy donors. Both 60 Vbeta primers and 13 Jbeta primers went into the PCR. The assay was immunoSEQ multiplex PCR, and TCRdb's table has in-frame clones only and misses some. The table lists 270,000 or so clones, roughly 89% of them singletons, with roughly 4% in the top ten. Sequences were obtained from PBMCs. Source of these receptors: a man in his forties in good health and CMV-seropositive.

The chain is built from TRBV2 and TRBJ2-1; tentative D call: TRBD2 (7 bases). The CDR3 spans 17 residues. Between the trimmed V and J ends, which lost 6 bases and 3 bases, there was a span of 21 bases. In germline, CDR1 is SNHLY, CDR2 FYNNEI. CDR3 loop: CASRRNRAGADYNEQFF. CDR3 nucleotides: TGTGCCAGCAGACGAAACCGCGCGGGGGCGGACTACAATGAGCAGTTCTTC.

The chain is built from TRBV4-1 and TRBJ2-5; D is unresolved. The J call is doubtful: the DNA matches TRBJ2-7 better. Germline assignment: CDR1 MGHRA and CDR2 YSYEKL. CDR3 size: 15 residues. The CDR3: CASSQDPYVSYEQYF. The CDR3 nucleotides read TGCGCCAGCAGCCAAGATCCATACGTCTCCTACGAGCAGTACTTC.

This clone has just one count. V gene TRBV9 combines with J gene TRBJ1-2; D gene ambiguous. The germline V gene has CDR1 SGDLS and CDR2 YYNGEE. CDR3 length: 15 residues. The V gene lost 0 bases and the J gene lost 3 bases, with 12 bases spanning the gap. CDR3 protein: CASSVGWGGDYGYTF. Here the CDR3 DNA reads TGTGCCAGCAGCGTAGGTTGGGGAGGCGACTATGGCTACACCTTC.

The V call is TRBV28, the J call TRBJ2-7, with TRBD1 matching over 8 bases. The CDR3 has 13 residues. Germline CDR1 and CDR2: MDHEN and SYDVKM. J gave up 2 bases and V 7 bases, and 4 bases lay outside the gene matches. The CDR3 reads CASTGTGTYEQYF. The DNA of the CDR3 is TGTGCCAGCACCGGGACAGGCACCTACGAGCAGTACTTC.

This clone was picked up one time. V usage is TRBV6-4 and J usage is TRBJ1-1, with TRBD1 as a possible D gene (5 bases). The length of the CDR3 is 13 residues. The V and J ends lost 0 bases and 10 bases respectively, with 12 bases between them. Germline CDR1 reads MRHNA; CDR2 reads SNTAGT. The DNA for the CDR3 is TGTGCCAGCAGTGACTCGCCGGGGGTGGGAGCTTTCTTT. It yields the protein CASSDSPGVGAFF.

The chain joins TRBV19 to TRBJ1-3; D perhaps matches TRBD1 (5 bases). The V gene lost 3 bases and the J gene lost 1 base, with 10 bases spanning the gap. This CDR3 has 15 amino acids. The germline V gene has CDR1 LNHDA and CDR2 SQIVND (reference sequence). This CDR3 is CASSIMTASGNTIYF. The CDR3 bases are TGTGCCAGTAGTATCATGACAGCTTCTGGAAACACCATATATTTT.

The sample holds a few counts of this clone. V and J are TRBV27 and TRBJ2-1, with TRBD1 matching 8 bases. Germline values: CDR1 MNHEY, CDR2 SMNVEV (reference sequence). Unmatched junction bases numbered 9, after V lost 9 bases and J lost 8 bases. The length of the CDR3 is 13 residues. DNA of the CDR3: TGTGCCAGTAGGCGGACAGGGCGAGATGAGCAGTTCTTC. The encoded protein is CASRRTGRDEQFF.

This sequence joins TRBV29-1 and TRBJ1-1; D call uncertain. The V end was cut by 4 bases, the J end by 8 bases, with 11 bases between. This CDR3 has 11 amino acids. Germline lookup yields CDR1 SQVTM and CDR2 ANQGSEA. CDR3 sequence (DNA): TGCAGCGTTGCCCTACGCCGGGAAGCTTTCTTT. Its translation: CSVALRREAFF.

This clone turned up a few times. The chain's CDR3 is CASSINWNTEAFF. Written as DNA, the CDR3 is TGTGCCAGTAGTATCAACTGGAACACTGAAGCTTTCTTT. The chain recombines TRBV19 with TRBJ1-1; D not certain. The CDR3 is made up of 13 amino acids. The V end lost 3 bases, the J end lost 1 base, and 6 bases lay between the germline ends. Germline CDR1 reads LNHDA; CDR2 reads SQIVND (reference sequence).

The chain is built from TRBV7-3 and TRBJ2-1; D not resolved. Trimming took 1 base from V and 5 from J, leaving 9 bases between them. The CDR3 length is 14 residues. The germline V gene encodes CDR1 SGHTA and CDR2 FQGTGA. The CDR3 sequence is CASSLSILDNEQFF. The CDR3 DNA reads TGTGCCAGCAGCTTAAGCATCTTAGACAATGAGCAGTTCTTC.

The gene calls are TRBV4-1 and TRBJ2-5; maybe TRBD1 (6 bases). The last part of the DNA fits TRBJ2-7 better; the J call may be wrong. Per germline, CDR1 MGHRA and CDR2 YSYEKL. The CDR3 runs to 13 residues. The CDR3 DNA is TGCGCCAGCAGCCCGGACAGTGCCTACGAGCAGTACTTC. Protein: CASSPDSAYEQYF.

The rearrangement links TRBV19 to TRBJ2-2; the match to TRBD1 covers 11 bases. Trimming removed 6 bases from V and 0 bases from J; junction bases left unmatched: 6. This CDR3 comprises 17 residues. Germline CDR1 LNHDA, CDR2 SQIVND (reference sequence). The CDR3 sequence: CASRGQGEAPNTGELFF. In DNA, the CDR3 is TGTGCCAGTAGGGGACAGGGGGAGGCCCCGAACACCGGGGAGCTGTTTTTT.

A word on this clone: Other DNA sequences from this sample encode an identical CDR3 as well. V and J are TRBV19 and TRBJ1-2, with D uncertain. Germline loops: CDR1 LNHDA, CDR2 SQIVND (reference sequence). The V end was cut by 3 bases, the J end by 1 base, with 6 bases between. This CDR3 region has 13 residues. The CDR3 DNA sequence: TGTGCCAGTAGTATTAGCGGTAACTATGGCTACACCTTC. It encodes CASSISGNYGYTF.

The chain is built from TRBV29-1 and TRBJ2-7; 8 bases fit TRBD1. Per the germline V gene, CDR1 is SQVTM and CDR2 is ANQGSEA. CDR3 size: 13 residues. The ends lost 7 bases at V and 6 bases at J; junction bases unmatched: 11. This CDR3 reads CSAWTGLRGEQYF. CDR3 coding DNA: TGCAGCGCCTGGACAGGGCTGAGAGGCGAGCAGTACTTC.

This clone is a singleton in its sample. The chain is built from TRBV7-6 and TRBJ1-2; D gene uncertain. CDR1 and CDR2 (germline): SGHVS, FNYEAQ. This CDR3 is 15 amino acids long. The V end lost 5 bases, the J end lost 2 bases, and 15 bases lay between the germline ends. Here the CDR3 DNA reads TGTGCCAGCAGCCCCGCGGATAAAAGAAACTATGGCTACACCTTC. Translating it yields CASSPADKRNYGYTF.

The genes are TRBV28 and TRBJ2-1, with 9 bases lining up with TRBD1. This CDR3 contains 16 residues. Germline trimming cut 3 bases from V and 12 bases from J; bases unmatched to any gene: 15. From germline, CDR1 is MDHEN and CDR2 SYDVKM. The chain's CDR3 is CASSFRPGTGKRLQFF. For the CDR3, the DNA is TGTGCCAGCAGTTTTCGGCCCGGGACAGGGAAGAGACTGCAGTTCTTC.

V gene TRBV6-5 combines with J gene TRBJ1-2; D unresolved. The CDR3 loop spans 13 amino acids. Germline V gene data show CDR1 as MNHEY and CDR2 as SVGAGI. Trimming removed 3 bases at V and 2 bases at J, with 7 bases between. This chain's CDR3 is CASSYARNYGYTF. The DNA for the CDR3 is TGTGCCAGCAGTTATGCCAGGAACTATGGCTACACCTTC.

The rearrangement links TRBV21-1 to TRBJ2-7; TRBD2, as called in the table, went unchecked against the DNA. TRBV21-1 is a pseudogene locus. CDR3 length: 14 residues. CDR3 nucleotide sequence: TGTGCCAGCAGCAAAGCAGGCGGTACCTACGAGCAGTACTTC. Its translation is CASSKAGGTYEQYF.

The chain couples TRBV6-4 to TRBJ2-1, with 7 bases identical to TRBD2. The length of the CDR3 is 15 residues. V shed 2 bases and J 3 bases; nucleotides not matched to a gene: 4. CDR1 is MRHNA, CDR2 SNTAGT, per germline. CDR3 loop: CASSDSAGDYNEQFF. Written as DNA, the CDR3 is TGTGCCAGCAGTGACAGCGCGGGAGACTACAATGAGCAGTTCTTC.

The V and J genes are TRBV9 and TRBJ2-7; 8 bases line up with TRBD2. V shed 4 bases, J shed 9 bases, and the junction held 9 bases outside the gene matches. The CDR3 sequence is 13 residues long. Germline values: CDR1 SGDLS, CDR2 YYNGEE. As DNA, the CDR3 is TGTGCCAGCAGCACTCCGACTAGCGCCGTGCAGTACTTC. The encoded protein is CASSTPTSAVQYF.

The chain employs TRBV6-1 and TRBJ2-7, with 10 positions matching TRBD1. This CDR3 has 14 amino acids. Germline assignment: CDR1 MNHNS and CDR2 SASEGT. J was trimmed by 1 base and V by 10 bases; bases with no gene match: 7. The CDR3 here is CAILRDRGSYEQYF. The CDR3 DNA is TGTGCCATCCTGCGGGACAGGGGTTCCTACGAGCAGTACTTC.